This T cell receptor beta chain appears in the sequencing data of a study of beta chain features in type 1 diabetes. Study summary: Over all samples combined, about 99,000,000 sorted cells were examined.

As to this clone: No antigen is known for it. At one of its ends the junction is not consistent with the germline gene, which may arise from a read error.

Points from the study as a whole: It was not settled here whether HLA type affects TCRB rearrangement. The study found moderately but significantly shorter TCRB CDR3s in all four CD4+ subsets of Type 1 diabetes patients. Type 1 diabetes patients had VDJ junctions that carried fewer insertions and more deletions.

The isolated RNA, all of it, was reverse transcribed, so expressed TCRB transcripts were what got sequenced. Profiled with immunoSEQ multiplex PCR; TCRdb holds only in-frame clones, not every one. This sample has approximately 360,000 clones, with about 12% found just once. The TCR was taken from a woman between 18 and 30 years old with type 1 diabetes. Material for sequencing was naive CD4+ T cells from blood.

CDR3 loop: CAVGLAGQIF. The CDR3 region has the DNA TGTGCCGTCGGACTAGCGGGACAGATCTTT. The chain uses TRBV7-2 and TRBJ2-3; 12 bases line up with TRBD2. Per the germline V gene, CDR1 is SGHTA and CDR2 is FQGNSA. The CDR3 length is 10 residues.